A selection of T cell receptor beta chains follows, all from one sample in a study of T cells after yellow fever vaccination. TCRdb fed the 5' RACE reads into MiXCR, producing one record per CDR3 protein. The sample contains hundreds of thousands of distinct CDR3 sequences, 9% to 15% of which appear only once. The sample here was PBMCs, taken on the day of the yellow fever booster vaccination. These receptors were taken from a man younger than 45 who received the YFV17D yellow fever vaccine. Both conserved end residues are part of each CDR3. A D gene is named only where the DNA matches it firmly. Clone size appears in some rows only: once, few, many, or a class for an expanded clone.

abundance	d_gene	v_gene	j_gene	CDR3nt	CDR3aa
.	TRBD1	TRBV12-3/TRBV12-4	TRBJ2-2	TGTGCCAGCAGAGAGGGTTCAGGGGGCGTCGGGGAGCTGTTTTTT	CASREGSGGVGELFF
.	.	TRBV30	TRBJ1-3	TGTGCCTGGACTTCTGGAAACACCATATATTTT	CAWTSGNTIYF
.	TRBD2	TRBV7-8	TRBJ2-5	TGTGCCAGCAGCTCTCCGCTGGGCGGGAGTTCAGAGACCCAGTACTTC	CASSSPLGGSSETQYF
.	.	TRBV20-1	TRBJ1-2	TGCAGTGCTAGAGATTCCGGACCAGGCTACACCTTC	CSARDSGPGYTF
once	TRBD1	TRBV4-3	TRBJ2-3	TGCGCCAGCATCCATAACAGGGGAACAGATACGCAGTATTTT	CASIHNRGTDTQYF
few	TRBD1	TRBV29-1	TRBJ2-1	TGCAGCGTTAAGGGACAGGGCGATGAGCAGTTCTTC	CSVKGQGDEQFF
few	.	TRBV5-1	TRBJ1-1	TGCGCCAGCAGAATCCTGGACAAAAACACTGAAGCTTTCTTT	CASRILDKNTEAFF
.	TRBD1	TRBV7-8	TRBJ2-3	TGTGCCAGCAGTCGGGACAGAAACACAGATACGCAGTATTTT	CASSRDRNTDTQYF
few	.	TRBV29-1	TRBJ2-7	TGCAGCGTCCGAGGGGGGCGCTCCTACGAGCAGTACTTC	CSVRGGRSYEQYF
once	.	TRBV5-1	TRBJ1-4	TGCGCCAGCACAGGGTCATCTAATGAAAAACTGTTTTTT	CASTGSSNEKLFF
.	.	TRBV20-1	TRBJ2-5	TGCAGTGCTTTCAACGGGTTCGAAGAGACCCAGTACTTC	CSAFNGFEETQYF
.	.	TRBV14	TRBJ1-1	TGTGCCAGCAGCCAGAGGGAGGTGAACACTGAAGCTTTCTTT	CASSQREVNTEAFF
few	TRBD2	TRBV4-2	TRBJ2-1	TGTGCCAGCAGCCAAGGGGTAGCGGGAGTGGGGGGCTCCTACAATGAGCAGTTCTTC	CASSQGVAGVGGSYNEQFF
.	.	TRBV5-1	TRBJ2-5	TGCGCCAGCAGCTCCGACAGCTATGGAGAGACCCAGTACTTC	CASSSDSYGETQYF
few	.	TRBV10-3	TRBJ2-7	TGTGCCACCGGGGGAGCTCACTACGAGCAGTACTTC	CATGGAHYEQYF
few	TRBD1	TRBV7-9	TRBJ2-1	TGTGCCAGCAGCGCCGACAGGGCTAAGTTCTTC	CASSADRAKFF
few	TRBD2	TRBV7-8	TRBJ2-3	TGTGCCAGCAGCCAACTAGCGGCGAGTGGTACGCAGTATTTT	CASSQLAASGTQYF
few	.	TRBV12-3/TRBV12-4	TRBJ2-1	TGTGCCAGCAGTTTAAGGGGGACCTACTCCTACAATGAGCAGTTCTTC	CASSLRGTYSYNEQFF
.	.	TRBV19	TRBJ2-5	TGTGCCAGTAGAGGTAGGGGGGCAGAGACCCAGTACTTC	CASRGRGAETQYF
few	.	TRBV20-1	TRBJ2-3	TGCAGTGCGAACAGCCAGGTCTTGGCAGATACGCAGTATTTT	CSANSQVLADTQYF
.	TRBD1	TRBV12-3/TRBV12-4	TRBJ2-6	TGTGCCAGCAGTTTAGCGATCGGGACAGGGTTCTCTGGGGCCAACGTCCTGACTTTC	CASSLAIGTGFSGANVLTF
.	.	TRBV20-1	TRBJ2-1	TGCAGTGCTAGAGATCTCCTGGACTACTTAAAATACAATGAGCAGTTCTTC	CSARDLLDYLKYNEQFF
few	TRBD1	TRBV10-3	TRBJ2-1	TGTGCCATCAGTGAAACAGGGGTGAGCTCCTACAATGAGCAGTTCTTC	CAISETGVSSYNEQFF
.	.	TRBV4-3	TRBJ1-1	TGCGCCAGCAGCCTGTCCTATACAGTGACTGAAGCTTTCTTT	CASSLSYTVTEAFF
.	.	TRBV12-1	TRBJ1-4	TGTGCCAGCAGCTTTTGTCACTCCCAGAGAACTAATGAAAAACTGTTTTTT	CASSFCHSQRTNEKLFF
few	TRBD2	TRBV4-3	TRBJ2-2	TGCGCCAGCAGCCAAGATAGGGTAGCGGGAGGGTACACCGGGGAGCTGTTTTTT	CASSQDRVAGGYTGELFF
few	.	TRBV29-1	TRBJ1-1	TGCAGCGTCCGAGGACTGTTCACTGAAGCTTTCTTT	CSVRGLFTEAFF
.	TRBD1	TRBV20-1	TRBJ1-1	TGCAGTGCTCCTAACCCGGGACAGCAGAACACTGAAGCTTTCTTT	CSAPNPGQQNTEAFF
few	.	TRBV4-3	TRBJ2-1	TGCGCCAGCAGCCAAGAGGCAGACACCTACAATGAGCAGTTCTTC	CASSQEADTYNEQFF
few	TRBD2	TRBV7-2	TRBJ2-5	TGTGCCAGCAGCTTACAAGCGGGAGGGGGCCTGGGTACCCAGTACTTC	CASSLQAGGGLGTQYF
.	.	TRBV9	TRBJ2-7	TGTGCCAGCAGCGTAGGGGATGGGGGTCGGAGCGACTACGAGCAGTACTTC	CASSVGDGGRSDYEQYF
few	.	TRBV18	TRBJ2-1	TGTGCCAGCTCGGCTCCCGGTACGGATGAGCAGTTCTTC	CASSAPGTDEQFF
few	.	TRBV6-6	TRBJ2-1	TGTGCCAGCAGTTACACTCAGAATGAGCAGTTCTTC	CASSYTQNEQFF
few	TRBD2	TRBV27	TRBJ2-2	TGTGCCAGTAAATCAAGTCCGGGACTAGCTCCCGGGGAGCTGTTTTTT	CASKSSPGLAPGELFF
few	.	TRBV21-1	TRBJ2-2	TGTGCCAGCAGCAAAGGTCCAGAGAACACCGGGGAGCTGTTTTTT	CASSKGPENTGELFF
few	.	TRBV7-2	TRBJ2-7	TGTGCCAGCAGCTCACCGAAGGACAGCCCTACCTACGAGCAGTACTTC	CASSSPKDSPTYEQYF
.	.	TRBV18	TRBJ2-3	TGTGCCAGCTCACCCCTTAGCGGCTACGGTGCAGATACGCAGTATTTT	CASSPLSGYGADTQYF
many	.	TRBV28	TRBJ2-7	TGTGCCAGCAAAATCGGAACGGACGCTCCCTACGAGCAGTACTTC	CASKIGTDAPYEQYF
.	.	TRBV28	TRBJ2-5	TGTGCCAGCAGTCCCCCCGAATGGCTAGAGGAACCTAAAGAGACCCAGTACTTC	CASSPPEWLEEPKETQYF
.	TRBD2	TRBV24-1	TRBJ2-1	TGTGCCACCGGACTAGCGGGGACTTACAATGAGCAGTTCTTC	CATGLAGTYNEQFF
.	TRBD1	TRBV6-1	TRBJ2-7	TGTGCCAGCAGCCGCCAAGGACAGGGATACTACGAGCAGTACTTC	CASSRQGQGYYEQYF
.	TRBD2	TRBV5-1	TRBJ2-7	TGCGCCAGCAGCTTGTATCCGACTAGCGGGAAAGCCTACGAGCAGTACTTC	CASSLYPTSGKAYEQYF
few	TRBD2	TRBV20-1	TRBJ2-1	TGCAGTGCTAGGACAGCGGGGGCGGGTTATGAGCAGTTCTTC	CSARTAGAGYEQFF
many	TRBD1	TRBV4-3	TRBJ2-6	TGCGCCAGCAGCCTAAGGACAGGGGACTTTTTCTCTGGGGCCAACGTCCTGACTTTC	CASSLRTGDFFSGANVLTF
few	.	TRBV25-1	TRBJ1-6	TGTGCCAGCAGTGATCCAGTCCGGGGGGATTCACCCCTCCACTTT	CASSDPVRGDSPLHF
.	.	TRBV27	TRBJ1-4	TGTGCCAGCAGTTGGACGGCAACTAATGAAAAACTGTTTTTT	CASSWTATNEKLFF